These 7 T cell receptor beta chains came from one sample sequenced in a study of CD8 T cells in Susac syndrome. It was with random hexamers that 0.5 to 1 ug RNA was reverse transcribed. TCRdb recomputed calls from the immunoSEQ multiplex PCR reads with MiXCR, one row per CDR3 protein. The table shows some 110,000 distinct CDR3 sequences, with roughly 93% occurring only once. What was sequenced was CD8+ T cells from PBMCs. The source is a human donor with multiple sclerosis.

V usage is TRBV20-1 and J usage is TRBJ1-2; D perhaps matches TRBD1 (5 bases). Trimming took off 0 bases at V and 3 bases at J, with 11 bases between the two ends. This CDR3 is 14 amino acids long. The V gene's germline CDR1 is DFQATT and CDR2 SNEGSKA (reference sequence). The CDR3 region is CSARDRGSYYGYTF. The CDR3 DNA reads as TGCAGTGCTAGAGATCGGGGGTCCTACTATGGCTACACCTTC.

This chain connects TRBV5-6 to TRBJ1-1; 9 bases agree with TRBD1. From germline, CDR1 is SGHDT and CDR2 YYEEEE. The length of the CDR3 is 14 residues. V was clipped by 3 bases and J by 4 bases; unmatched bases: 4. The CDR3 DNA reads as TGTGCCAGCAGCTACCGGGACAGGGTCACTGAAGCTTTCTTT. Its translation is CASSYRDRVTEAFF.

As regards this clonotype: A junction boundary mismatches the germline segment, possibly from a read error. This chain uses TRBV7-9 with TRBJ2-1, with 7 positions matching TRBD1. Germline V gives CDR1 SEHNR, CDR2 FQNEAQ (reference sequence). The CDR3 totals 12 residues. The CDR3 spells CASSLAGGQVVF. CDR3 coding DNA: TGTGCCAGCAGCTTAGCGGGTGGACAGGTTGTCTTC.

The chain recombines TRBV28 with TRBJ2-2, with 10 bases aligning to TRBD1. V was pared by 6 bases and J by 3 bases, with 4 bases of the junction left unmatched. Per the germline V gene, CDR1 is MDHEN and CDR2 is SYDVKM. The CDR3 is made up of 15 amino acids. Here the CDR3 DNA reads TGTGCCAGCAGAACCGGGACAGGGGACACCGGGGAGCTGTTTTTT. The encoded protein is CASRTGTGDTGELFF.

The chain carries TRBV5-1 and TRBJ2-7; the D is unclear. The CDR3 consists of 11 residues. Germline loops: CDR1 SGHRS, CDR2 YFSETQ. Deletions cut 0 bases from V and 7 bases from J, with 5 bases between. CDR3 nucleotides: TGCGCCAGCAGCTTGGGAGAAGAGCAGTACTTC. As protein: CASSLGEEQYF.

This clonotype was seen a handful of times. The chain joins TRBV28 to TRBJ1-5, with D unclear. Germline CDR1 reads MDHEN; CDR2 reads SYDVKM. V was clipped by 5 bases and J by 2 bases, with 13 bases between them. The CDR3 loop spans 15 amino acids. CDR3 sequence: CASSLPPGGNQPQHF. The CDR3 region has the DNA TGTGCCAGCAGTCTCCCCCCTGGCGGCAATCAGCCCCAGCATTTT.

In DNA, the CDR3 is TGTGCCAGCAGCTTCGGGGCTACCAGCAGGGAGACGCAGTATTTT. Protein product: CASSFGATSRETQYF. The chain couples TRBV7-9 to TRBJ2-3, with D perhaps matching TRBD1 or TRBD2 (5 bases each). The CDR3 consists of 15 residues. Germline values: CDR1 SEHNR, CDR2 FQNEAQ (reference sequence). Trimming removed 3 bases at V and 9 bases at J, with 19 bases between.